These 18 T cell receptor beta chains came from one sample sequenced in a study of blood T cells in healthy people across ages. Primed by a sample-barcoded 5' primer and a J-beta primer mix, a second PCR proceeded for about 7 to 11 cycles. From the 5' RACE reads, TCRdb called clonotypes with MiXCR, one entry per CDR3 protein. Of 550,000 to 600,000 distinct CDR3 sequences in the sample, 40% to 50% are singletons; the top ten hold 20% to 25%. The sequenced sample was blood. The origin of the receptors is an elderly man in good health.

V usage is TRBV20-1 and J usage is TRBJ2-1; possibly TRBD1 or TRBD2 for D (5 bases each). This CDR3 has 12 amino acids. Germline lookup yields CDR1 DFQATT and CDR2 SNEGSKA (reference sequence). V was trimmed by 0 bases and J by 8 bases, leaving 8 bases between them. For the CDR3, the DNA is TGCAGTGCTAGAGAGTCGGGACATGAGCAGTTCTTC. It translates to CSARESGHEQFF.

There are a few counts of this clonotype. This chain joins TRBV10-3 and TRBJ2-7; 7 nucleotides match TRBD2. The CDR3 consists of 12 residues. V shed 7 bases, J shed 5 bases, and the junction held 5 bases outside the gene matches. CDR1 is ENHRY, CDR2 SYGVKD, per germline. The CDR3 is CAIKGEGDEQYF. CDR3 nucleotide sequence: TGTGCCATCAAAGGGGAGGGCGACGAGCAGTACTTC.

CDR3 residues: CSAGATGTETQYF. As DNA, the CDR3 is TGCAGTGCTGGAGCGACAGGGACGGAGACCCAGTACTTC. The chain recombines TRBV20-1 with TRBJ2-7; TRBD1 aligns across 7 bases. The last part of the DNA fits TRBJ2-5 better; the J call may be wrong. CDR3 length equals 13 residues. Per germline, CDR1 DFQATT and CDR2 SNEGSKA (reference sequence).

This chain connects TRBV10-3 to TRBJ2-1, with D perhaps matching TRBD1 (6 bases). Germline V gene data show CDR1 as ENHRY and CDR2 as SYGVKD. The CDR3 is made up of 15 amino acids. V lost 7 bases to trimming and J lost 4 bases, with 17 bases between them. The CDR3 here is CAITRSLQGYNEQFF. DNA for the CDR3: TGTGCCATCACCAGAAGCCTACAGGGATACAATGAGCAGTTCTTC.

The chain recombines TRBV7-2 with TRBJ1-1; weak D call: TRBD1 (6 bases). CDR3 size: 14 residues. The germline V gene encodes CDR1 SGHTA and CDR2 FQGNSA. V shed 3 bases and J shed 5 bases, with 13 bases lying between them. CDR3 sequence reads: CASSFGGLETEAFF. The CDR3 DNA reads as TGTGCCAGCAGCTTCGGGGGGCTGGAGACTGAAGCTTTCTTT.

The CDR3 DNA follows: TGTGCCAGTTCGGACCGCTCCATGAACACTGAAGCTTTCTTT. Protein: CASSDRSMNTEAFF. This chain uses TRBV19 with TRBJ1-1; no clear D gene. The CDR3 runs 14 residues. Germline-derived CDR1 and CDR2 are LNHDA and SQIVND (reference sequence). V shed 8 bases and J shed 0 bases, with 13 bases lying between them. The full variable domain, with the rest looked up from reference TRBV19 and TRBJ1-1, is DGGITQSPKYLFRKEGQNVTLSCEQNLNHDAMYWYRQDPGQGLRLIYYSQIVNDFQKGDIAEGYSVSREKKESFPLTVTSAQKNPTAFYLCASSDRSMNTEAFFGQGTRLTVV.

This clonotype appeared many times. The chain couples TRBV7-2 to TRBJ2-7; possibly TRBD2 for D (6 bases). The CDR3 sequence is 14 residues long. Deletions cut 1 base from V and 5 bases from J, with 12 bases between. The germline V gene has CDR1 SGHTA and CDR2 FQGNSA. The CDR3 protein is CASSLGLAINEQYF. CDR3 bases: TGTGCCAGCAGCTTAGGGCTAGCGATAAACGAGCAGTACTTC.

CDR3 nucleotides: TGTGCCAGCAGCAAAGGTCGAGGACTAGCGGACCAAGAGACCCAGTACTTC. Its translation is CASSKGRGLADQETQYF. The rearrangement links TRBV21-1 to TRBJ2-5; TRBD2 was called by the table and not checked on the DNA. TRBV21-1 is reported as a pseudogene. The CDR3 loop spans 17 amino acids.

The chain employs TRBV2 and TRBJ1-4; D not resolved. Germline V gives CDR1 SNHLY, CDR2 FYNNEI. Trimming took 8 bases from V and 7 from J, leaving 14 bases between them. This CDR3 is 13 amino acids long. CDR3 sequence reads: CASATEAGEKLFF. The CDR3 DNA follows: TGTGCCAGCGCGACGGAAGCGGGTGAAAAACTGTTTTTT.

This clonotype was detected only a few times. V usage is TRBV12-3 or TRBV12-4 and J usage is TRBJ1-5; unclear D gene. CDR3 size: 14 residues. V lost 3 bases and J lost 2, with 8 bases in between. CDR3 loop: CASSFMGGNQPQHF. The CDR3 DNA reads TGTGCCAGCAGTTTCATGGGTGGCAATCAGCCCCAGCATTTT.

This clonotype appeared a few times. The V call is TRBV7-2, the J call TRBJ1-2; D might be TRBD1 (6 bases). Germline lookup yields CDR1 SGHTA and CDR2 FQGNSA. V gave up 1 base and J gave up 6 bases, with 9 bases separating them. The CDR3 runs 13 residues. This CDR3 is CASSLGQVNGYTF. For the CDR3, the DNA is TGTGCCAGCAGCTTAGGACAGGTTAATGGCTACACCTTC.

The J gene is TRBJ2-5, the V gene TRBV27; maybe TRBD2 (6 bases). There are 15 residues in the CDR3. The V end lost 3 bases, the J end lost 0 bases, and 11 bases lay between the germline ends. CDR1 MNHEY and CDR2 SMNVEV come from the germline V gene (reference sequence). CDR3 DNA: TGTGCCAGCAGTTTTCTCGGGGGTTACCAAGAGACCCAGTACTTC. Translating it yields CASSFLGGYQETQYF.

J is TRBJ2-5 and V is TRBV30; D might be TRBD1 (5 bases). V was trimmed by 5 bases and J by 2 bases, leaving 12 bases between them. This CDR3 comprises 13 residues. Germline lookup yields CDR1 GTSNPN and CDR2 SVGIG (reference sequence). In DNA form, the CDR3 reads TGTGCCTGGGAACAGGTTGCGCAAGAGACCCAGTACTTC. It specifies CAWEQVAQETQYF.

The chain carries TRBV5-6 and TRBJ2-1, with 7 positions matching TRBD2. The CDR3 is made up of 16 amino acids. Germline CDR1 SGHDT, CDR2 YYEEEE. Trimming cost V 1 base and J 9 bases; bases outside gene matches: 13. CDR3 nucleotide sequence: TGTGCCAGCAGCTTGACCGCGGGAGTCTTTTTGGGTGAGCAGTTCTTC. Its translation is CASSLTAGVFLGEQFF.

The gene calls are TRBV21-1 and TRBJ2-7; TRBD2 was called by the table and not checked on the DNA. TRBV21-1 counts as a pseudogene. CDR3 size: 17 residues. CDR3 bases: TGTGCCAGCAGCAAAGCGAGAAGAGCGGGGGGTTACTACGAGCAGTACTTC. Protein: CASSKARRAGGYYEQYF.

DNA of the CDR3: TGTGCCAGCAGCGTACAGCGGGGCTCCTACGAGCAGTACTTC. It is translated as CASSVQRGSYEQYF. The rearrangement links TRBV7-2 to TRBJ2-7; 7 bases align to TRBD2. The germline gives CDR1 SGHTA, CDR2 FQGNSA. The CDR3 is made up of 14 amino acids. The junction had 4 bases not matched to a gene; V was cut back by 5 bases and J by 0 bases.

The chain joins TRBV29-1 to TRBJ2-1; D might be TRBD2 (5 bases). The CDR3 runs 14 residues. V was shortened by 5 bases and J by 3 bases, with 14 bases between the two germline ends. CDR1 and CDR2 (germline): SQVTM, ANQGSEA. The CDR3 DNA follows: TGCAGCGTTAGTGGCGGAGGTCTCTACAATGAGCAGTTCTTC. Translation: CSVSGGGLYNEQFF.

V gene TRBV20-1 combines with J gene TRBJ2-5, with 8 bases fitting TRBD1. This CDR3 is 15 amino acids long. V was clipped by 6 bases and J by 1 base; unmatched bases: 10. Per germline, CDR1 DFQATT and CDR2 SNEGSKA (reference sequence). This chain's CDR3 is CSALRQGWPQETQYF. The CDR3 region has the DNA TGCAGTGCCCTTAGACAGGGGTGGCCCCAAGAGACCCAGTACTTC.